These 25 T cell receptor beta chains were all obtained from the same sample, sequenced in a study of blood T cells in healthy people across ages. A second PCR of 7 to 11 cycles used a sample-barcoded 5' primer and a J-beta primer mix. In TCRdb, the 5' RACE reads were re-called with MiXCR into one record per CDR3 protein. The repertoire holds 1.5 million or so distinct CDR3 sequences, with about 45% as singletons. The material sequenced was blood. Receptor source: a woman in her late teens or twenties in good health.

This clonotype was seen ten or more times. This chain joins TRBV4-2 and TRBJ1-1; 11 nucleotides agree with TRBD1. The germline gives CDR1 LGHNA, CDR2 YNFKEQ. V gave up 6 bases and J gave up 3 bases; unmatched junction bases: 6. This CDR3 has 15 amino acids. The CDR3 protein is CASRTGQGEYTEAFF. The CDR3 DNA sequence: TGTGCCAGCAGGACGGGACAGGGGGAATACACTGAAGCTTTCTTT.

The CDR3 DNA reads as TGTGCCAGCAGCTTAGCCCTGACGGGGACAGACAACAATGAGCAGTTCTTC. Translated, it gives CASSLALTGTDNNEQFF. V is TRBV7-9 and J is TRBJ2-1; TRBD1 agrees at 7 bases. Germline CDR1 reads SEHNR; CDR2 reads FQNEAQ (reference sequence). J was trimmed by 5 bases and V by 0 bases; bases with no gene match: 10. This CDR3 region has 17 residues.

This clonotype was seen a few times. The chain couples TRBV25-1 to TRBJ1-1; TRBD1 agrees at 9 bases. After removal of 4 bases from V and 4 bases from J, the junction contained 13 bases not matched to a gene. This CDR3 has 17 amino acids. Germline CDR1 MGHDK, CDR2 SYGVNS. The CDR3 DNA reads TGTGCCAGCAGTGGCGGGACAGGGAGGTGGTTCGGCACTGAAGCTTTCTTT. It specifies CASSGGTGRWFGTEAFF.

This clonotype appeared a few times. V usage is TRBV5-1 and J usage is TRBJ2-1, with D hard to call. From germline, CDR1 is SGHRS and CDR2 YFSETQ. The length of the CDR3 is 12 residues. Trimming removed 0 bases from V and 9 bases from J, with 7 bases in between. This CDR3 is CASSLVPTEQFF. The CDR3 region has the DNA TGCGCCAGCAGCTTGGTTCCGACTGAGCAGTTCTTC.

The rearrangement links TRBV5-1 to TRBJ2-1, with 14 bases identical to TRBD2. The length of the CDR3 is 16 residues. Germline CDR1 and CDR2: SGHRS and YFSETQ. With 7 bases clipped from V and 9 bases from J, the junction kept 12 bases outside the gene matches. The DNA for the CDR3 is TGCGCCAGCTCTGGACTAGCGGGAGGCCGGGGCACTGAGCAGTTCTTC. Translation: CASSGLAGGRGTEQFF.

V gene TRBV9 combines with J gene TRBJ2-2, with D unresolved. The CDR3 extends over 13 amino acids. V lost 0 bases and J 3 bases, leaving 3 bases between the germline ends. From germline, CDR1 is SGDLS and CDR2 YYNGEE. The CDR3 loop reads CASSVVYTGELFF. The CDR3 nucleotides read TGTGCCAGCAGCGTAGTCTACACCGGGGAGCTGTTTTTT.

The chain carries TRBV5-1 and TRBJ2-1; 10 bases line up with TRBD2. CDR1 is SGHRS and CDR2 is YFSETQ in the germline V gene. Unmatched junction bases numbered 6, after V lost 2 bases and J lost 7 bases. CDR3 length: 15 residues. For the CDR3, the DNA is TGCGCCAGCAGCTTCGGACTAGCGGTTGGGAATGAGCAGTTCTTC. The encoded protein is CASSFGLAVGNEQFF. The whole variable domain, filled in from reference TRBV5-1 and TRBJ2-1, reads KAGVTQTPRYLIKTRGQQVTLSCSPISGHRSVSWYQQTPGQGLQFLFEYFSETQRNKGNFPGRFSGRQFSNSRSEMNVSTLELGDSALYLCASSFGLAVGNEQFFGPGTRLTVL.

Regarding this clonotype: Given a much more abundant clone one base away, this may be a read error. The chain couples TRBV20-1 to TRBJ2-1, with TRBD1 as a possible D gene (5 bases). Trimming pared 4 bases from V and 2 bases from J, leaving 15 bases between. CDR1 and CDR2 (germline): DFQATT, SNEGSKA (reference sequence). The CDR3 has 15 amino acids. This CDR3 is CSATPIDSPYNEQFF. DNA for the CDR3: TGCAGTGCTACTCCCATTGACAGTCCCTACAATGAGCAGTTCTTC.

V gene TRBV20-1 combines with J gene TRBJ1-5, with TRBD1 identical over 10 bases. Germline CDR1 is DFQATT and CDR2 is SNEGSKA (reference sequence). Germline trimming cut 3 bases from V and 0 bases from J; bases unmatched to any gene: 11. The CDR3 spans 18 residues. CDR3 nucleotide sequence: TGCAGTGCTAGGGCGGGACAGGGGAGGGACCATAGCAATCAGCCCCAGCATTTT. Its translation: CSARAGQGRDHSNQPQHF.

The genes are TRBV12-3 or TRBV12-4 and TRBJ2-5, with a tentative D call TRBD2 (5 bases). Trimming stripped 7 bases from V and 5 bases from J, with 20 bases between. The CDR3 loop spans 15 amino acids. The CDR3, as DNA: TGTGCCAGCACCCTGAGGAGCGGACCCGGGGAGACCCAGTACTTC. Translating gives CASTLRSGPGETQYF.

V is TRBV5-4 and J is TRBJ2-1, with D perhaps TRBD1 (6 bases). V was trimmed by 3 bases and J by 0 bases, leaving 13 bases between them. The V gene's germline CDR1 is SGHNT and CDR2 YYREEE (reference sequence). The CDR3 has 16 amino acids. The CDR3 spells CASSSTGYGSYNEQFF. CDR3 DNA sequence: TGTGCCAGCAGCTCAACAGGGTATGGCTCCTACAATGAGCAGTTCTTC.

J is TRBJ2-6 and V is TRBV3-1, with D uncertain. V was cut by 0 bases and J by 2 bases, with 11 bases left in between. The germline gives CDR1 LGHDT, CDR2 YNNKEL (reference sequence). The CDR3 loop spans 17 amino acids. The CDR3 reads CASSQDSRRAGANVLTF. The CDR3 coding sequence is TGTGCCAGCAGCCAAGATTCCAGGAGAGCTGGGGCCAACGTCCTGACTTTC.

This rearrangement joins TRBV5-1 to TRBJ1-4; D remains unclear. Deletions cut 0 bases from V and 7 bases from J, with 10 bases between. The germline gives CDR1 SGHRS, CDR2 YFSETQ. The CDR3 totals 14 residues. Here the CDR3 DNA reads TGCGCCAGCAGCTTGGGGGTGGTCGGTGAAAAACTGTTTTTT. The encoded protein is CASSLGVVGEKLFF.

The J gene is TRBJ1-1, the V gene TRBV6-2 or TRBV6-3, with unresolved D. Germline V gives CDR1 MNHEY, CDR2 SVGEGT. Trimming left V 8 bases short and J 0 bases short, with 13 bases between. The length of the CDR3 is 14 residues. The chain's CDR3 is CASGAGSLNTEAFF. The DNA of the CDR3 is TGTGCCAGCGGTGCGGGTTCCCTGAACACTGAAGCTTTCTTT.

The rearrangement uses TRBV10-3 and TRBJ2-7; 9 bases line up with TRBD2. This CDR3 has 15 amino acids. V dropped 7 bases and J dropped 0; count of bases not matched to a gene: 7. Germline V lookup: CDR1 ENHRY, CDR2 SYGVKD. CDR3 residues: CAINPSGGSSYEQYF. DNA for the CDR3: TGTGCCATCAATCCCAGCGGGGGGAGCTCCTACGAGCAGTACTTC.

The CDR3 is CASSADRANEKLFF. In DNA, the CDR3 is TGCGCCAGCAGCGCCGACAGGGCAAATGAAAAACTGTTTTTT. The chain couples TRBV4-3 to TRBJ1-4, with TRBD1 identical over 7 bases. V was pared by 5 bases and J by 5 bases, with 5 bases of the junction left unmatched. This CDR3 contains 14 residues. Per the germline V gene, CDR1 is LGHNA and CDR2 is YSLEER.

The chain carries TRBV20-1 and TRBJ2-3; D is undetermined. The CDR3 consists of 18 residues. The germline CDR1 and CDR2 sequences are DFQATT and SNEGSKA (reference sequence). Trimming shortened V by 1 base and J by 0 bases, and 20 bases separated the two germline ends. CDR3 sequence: CSARGRPLRSPSTDTQYF. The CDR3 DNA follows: TGCAGTGCTAGAGGACGACCCCTGCGAAGCCCTAGCACAGATACGCAGTATTTT.

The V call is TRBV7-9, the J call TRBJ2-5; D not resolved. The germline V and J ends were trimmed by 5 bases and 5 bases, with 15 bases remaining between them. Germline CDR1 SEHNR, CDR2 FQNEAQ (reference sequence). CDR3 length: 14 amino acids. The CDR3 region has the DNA TGTGCCAGCAGCGTCCCTCGACAAGGCGAGACCCAGTACTTC. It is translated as CASSVPRQGETQYF.

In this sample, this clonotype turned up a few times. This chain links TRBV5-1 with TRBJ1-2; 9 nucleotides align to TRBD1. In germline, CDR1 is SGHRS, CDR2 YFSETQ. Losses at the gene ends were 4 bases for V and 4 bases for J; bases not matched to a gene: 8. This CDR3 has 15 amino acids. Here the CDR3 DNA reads TGCGCCAGCAGCGCACAGGGGGCGCGGGGCTATGGCTACACCTTC. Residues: CASSAQGARGYGYTF.

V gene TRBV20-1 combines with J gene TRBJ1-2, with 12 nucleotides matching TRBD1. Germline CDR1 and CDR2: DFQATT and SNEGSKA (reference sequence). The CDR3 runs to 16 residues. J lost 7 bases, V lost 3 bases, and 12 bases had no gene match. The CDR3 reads CSARGDRGRLIGGYTF. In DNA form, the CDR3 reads TGCAGTGCTAGGGGGGACAGGGGGCGCTTAATAGGTGGCTACACCTTC.

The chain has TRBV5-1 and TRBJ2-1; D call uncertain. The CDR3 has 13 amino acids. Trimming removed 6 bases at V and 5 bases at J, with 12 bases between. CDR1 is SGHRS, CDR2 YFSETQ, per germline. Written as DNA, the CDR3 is TGCGCCAGCACCTCTTCTTACGACAATGAGCAGTTCTTC. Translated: CASTSSYDNEQFF. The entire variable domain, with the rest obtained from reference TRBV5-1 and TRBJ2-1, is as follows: KAGVTQTPRYLIKTRGQQVTLSCSPISGHRSVSWYQQTPGQGLQFLFEYFSETQRNKGNFPGRFSGRQFSNSRSEMNVSTLELGDSALYLCASTSSYDNEQFFGPGTRLTVL.

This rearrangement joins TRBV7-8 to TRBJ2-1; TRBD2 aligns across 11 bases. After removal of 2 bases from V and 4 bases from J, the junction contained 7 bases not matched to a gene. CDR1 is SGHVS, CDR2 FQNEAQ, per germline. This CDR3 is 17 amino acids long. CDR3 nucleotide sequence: TGTGCCAGCAGCTTACCGGGGACTAGCGGATATTACAATGAGCAGTTCTTC. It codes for CASSLPGTSGYYNEQFF.

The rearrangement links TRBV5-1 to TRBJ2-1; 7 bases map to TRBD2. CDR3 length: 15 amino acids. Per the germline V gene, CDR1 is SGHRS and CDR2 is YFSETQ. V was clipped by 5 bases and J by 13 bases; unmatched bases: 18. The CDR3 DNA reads TGCGCCAGCAGTCATTACCAGCGGGGCCCAGAGACCCAGTTCTTC. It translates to CASSHYQRGPETQFF. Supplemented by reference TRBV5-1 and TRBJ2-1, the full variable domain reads KAGVTQTPRYLIKTRGQQVTLSCSPISGHRSVSWYQQTPGQGLQFLFEYFSETQRNKGNFPGRFSGRQFSNSRSEMNVSTLELGDSALYLCASSHYQRGPETQFFGPGTRLTVL.

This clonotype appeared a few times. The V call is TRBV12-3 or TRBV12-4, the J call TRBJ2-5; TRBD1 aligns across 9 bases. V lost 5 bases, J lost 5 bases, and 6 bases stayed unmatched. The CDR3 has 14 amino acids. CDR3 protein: CASSKDRGSETQYF. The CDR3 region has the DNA TGTGCCAGCAGTAAAGACAGGGGGTCGGAGACCCAGTACTTC.

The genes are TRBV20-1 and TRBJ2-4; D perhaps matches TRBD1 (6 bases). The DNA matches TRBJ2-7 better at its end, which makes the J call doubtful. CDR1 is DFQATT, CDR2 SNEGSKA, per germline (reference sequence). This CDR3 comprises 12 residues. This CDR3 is CSATGANHEQYF. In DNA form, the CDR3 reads TGCAGTGCTACAGGGGCCAACCACGAGCAGTACTTC.